This section outlines one TCR beta chain sequence together with its context. These data are taken from a study of CD8 T cells in Susac syndrome. Between the trimmed V and J ends, which lost 6 bases and 7 bases, there was a span of 19 bases. CDR3 length equals 15 residues. The V gene's germline CDR1 is MNHEY and CDR2 SVGEGT. RNA totalling roughly 0.45 to 1 ug underwent reverse transcription with random hexamers. MiXCR, run by TCRdb on the immunoSEQ multiplex PCR reads, gives a single entry per CDR3 protein. The table records 70,000 to 95,000 distinct CDR3 sequences, over 85% of them present only once. The chain joins TRBV6-2 or TRBV6-3 to TRBJ2-4; maybe TRBD2 (6 bases). This receptor was obtained from a human donor with Susac syndrome. The sample consisted of CD8+ T cells from PBMCs. As DNA, the CDR3 is TGTGCCAGCAGCTTAGTGGAGGGTGCGGCGAACATTCAGTACTTC. Amino acid sequence: CASSLVEGAANIQYF.